This paragraph covers one T cell receptor beta chain sequence. This sample was included in a study of blood T cell repertoires in COVID-19. Participant age was roughly 18 to 95 years, and participants resided in fewer than 30 US areas. Assignments of participants to cohorts depended upon their own reported clinical history. The study counted Cohort 3 donors as recovered given two negative PCRs, clearance, or symptom resolution. In the source study's methods: Estimates of nucleated cell counts were drawn from the amplification of reference gene primers. The data were produced by immunoSEQ multiplex PCR, yet TCRdb's version contains in-frame clones alone and is incomplete. V, J and clone size derive from that table, while D and trimming were established from the DNA sequence. This sample yields around 190,000 clones, of which roughly 77% are seen a single time; 7.5% to 10% belongs to the top ten. The CDR3 contains 13 residues. Looked up from germline, CDR1 is SGHTA and CDR2 is FQGNSA. V dropped 3 bases and J dropped 2 bases, with 7 bases sitting between them.

The chain is built from TRBV7-2 and TRBJ1-1; no clear D gene. The material sequenced was PBMCs or T cells enriched from blood (not recorded which). The TCR sequence derives from a man in his forties who had recovered from COVID-19. CDR3 amino acids: CASSFGLNTEAFF. CDR3 bases: TGTGCCAGCAGCTTCGGACTTAACACTGAAGCTTTCTTT.